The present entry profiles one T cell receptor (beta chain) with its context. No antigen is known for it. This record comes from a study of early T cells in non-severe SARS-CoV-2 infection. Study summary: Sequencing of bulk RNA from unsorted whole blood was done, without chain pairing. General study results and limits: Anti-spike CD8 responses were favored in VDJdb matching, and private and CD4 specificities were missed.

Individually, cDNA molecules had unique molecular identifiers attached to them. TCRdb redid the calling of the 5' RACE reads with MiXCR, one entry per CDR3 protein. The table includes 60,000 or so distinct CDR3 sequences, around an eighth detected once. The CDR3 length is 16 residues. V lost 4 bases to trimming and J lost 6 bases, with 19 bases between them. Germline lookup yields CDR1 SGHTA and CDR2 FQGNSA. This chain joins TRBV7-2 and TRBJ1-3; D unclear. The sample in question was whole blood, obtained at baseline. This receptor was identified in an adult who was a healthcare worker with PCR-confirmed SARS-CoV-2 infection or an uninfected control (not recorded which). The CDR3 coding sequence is TGTGCCAGCAGCTCCCGTGGGGTTACCTCTTTAAACACCATATATTTT. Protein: CASSSRGVTSLNTIYF.